The entry below describes one TCR beta chain. Its antigen remains unknown. Using immunoSEQ multiplex PCR, the repertoire was profiled, and TCRdb retains in-frame clones only, with some absent. The sample has about 140,000 clones, around 86% seen once. Germline CDR1 is SGHAT and CDR2 is FQNNGV. This CDR3 is 15 amino acids long. Trimming cost V 5 bases and J 2 bases, with 16 bases left between them. The sample comes from a study of cytomegalovirus exposure and HLA in healthy donors. Overall study results and limits: In vitro experiments confirmed that three CMV-associated chains were specific for CMV antigens.

Source material: PBMCs. The receptor comes from a man between 18 and 35 years old in good health and CMV-seropositive. The V and J genes are TRBV11-2 and TRBJ2-7; D is perhaps TRBD1 (6 bases). CDR3: CASSRSDRLTYEQYF. Here the CDR3 DNA reads TGTGCCAGCAGCAGAAGCGACAGGCTTACCTACGAGCAGTACTTC.